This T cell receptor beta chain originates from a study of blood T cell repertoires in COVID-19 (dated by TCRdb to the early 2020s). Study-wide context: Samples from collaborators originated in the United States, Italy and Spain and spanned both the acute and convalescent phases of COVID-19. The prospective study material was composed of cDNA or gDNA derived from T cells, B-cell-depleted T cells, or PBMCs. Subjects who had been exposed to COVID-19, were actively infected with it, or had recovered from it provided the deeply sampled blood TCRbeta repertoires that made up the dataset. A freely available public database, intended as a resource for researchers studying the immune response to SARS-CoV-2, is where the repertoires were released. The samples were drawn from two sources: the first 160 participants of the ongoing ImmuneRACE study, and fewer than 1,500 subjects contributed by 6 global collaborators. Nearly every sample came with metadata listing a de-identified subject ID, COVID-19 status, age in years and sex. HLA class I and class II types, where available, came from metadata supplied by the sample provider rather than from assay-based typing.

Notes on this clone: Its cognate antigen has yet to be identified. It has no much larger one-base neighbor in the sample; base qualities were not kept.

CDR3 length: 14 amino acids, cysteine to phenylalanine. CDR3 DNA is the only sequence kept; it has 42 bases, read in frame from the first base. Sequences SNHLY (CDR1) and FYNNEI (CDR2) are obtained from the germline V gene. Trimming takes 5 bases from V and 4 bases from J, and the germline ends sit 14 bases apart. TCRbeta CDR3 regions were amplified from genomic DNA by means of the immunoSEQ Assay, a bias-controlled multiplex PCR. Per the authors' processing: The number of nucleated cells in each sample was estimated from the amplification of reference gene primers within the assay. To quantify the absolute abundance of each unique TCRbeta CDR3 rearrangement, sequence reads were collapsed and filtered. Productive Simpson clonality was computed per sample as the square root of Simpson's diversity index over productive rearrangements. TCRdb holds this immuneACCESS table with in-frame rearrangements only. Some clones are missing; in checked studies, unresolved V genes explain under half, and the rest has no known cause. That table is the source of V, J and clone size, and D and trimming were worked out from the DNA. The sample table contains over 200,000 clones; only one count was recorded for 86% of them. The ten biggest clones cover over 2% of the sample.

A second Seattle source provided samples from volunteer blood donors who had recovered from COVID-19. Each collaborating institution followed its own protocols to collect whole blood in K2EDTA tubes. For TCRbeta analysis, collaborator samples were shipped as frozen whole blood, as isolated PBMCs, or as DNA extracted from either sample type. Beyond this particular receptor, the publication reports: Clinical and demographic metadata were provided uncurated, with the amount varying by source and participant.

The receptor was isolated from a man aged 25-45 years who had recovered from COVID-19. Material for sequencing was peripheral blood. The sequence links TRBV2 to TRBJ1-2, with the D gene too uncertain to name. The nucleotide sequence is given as TGTGCCAGCAGTCTTTGGCTTACCAGCTATGGCTACACCTTC. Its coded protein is CASSLWLTSYGYTF.